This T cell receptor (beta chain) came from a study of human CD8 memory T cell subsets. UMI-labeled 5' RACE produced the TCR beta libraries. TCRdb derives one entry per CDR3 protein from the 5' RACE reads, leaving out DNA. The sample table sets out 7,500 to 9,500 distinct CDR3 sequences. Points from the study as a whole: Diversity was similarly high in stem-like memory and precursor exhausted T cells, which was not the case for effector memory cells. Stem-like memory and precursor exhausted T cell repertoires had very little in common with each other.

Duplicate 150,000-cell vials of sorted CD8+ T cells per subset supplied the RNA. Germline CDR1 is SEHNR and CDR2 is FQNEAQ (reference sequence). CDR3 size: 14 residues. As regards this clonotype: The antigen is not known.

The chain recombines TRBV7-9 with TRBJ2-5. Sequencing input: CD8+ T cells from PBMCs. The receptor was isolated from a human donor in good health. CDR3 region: CASSLVGSGETQYF.